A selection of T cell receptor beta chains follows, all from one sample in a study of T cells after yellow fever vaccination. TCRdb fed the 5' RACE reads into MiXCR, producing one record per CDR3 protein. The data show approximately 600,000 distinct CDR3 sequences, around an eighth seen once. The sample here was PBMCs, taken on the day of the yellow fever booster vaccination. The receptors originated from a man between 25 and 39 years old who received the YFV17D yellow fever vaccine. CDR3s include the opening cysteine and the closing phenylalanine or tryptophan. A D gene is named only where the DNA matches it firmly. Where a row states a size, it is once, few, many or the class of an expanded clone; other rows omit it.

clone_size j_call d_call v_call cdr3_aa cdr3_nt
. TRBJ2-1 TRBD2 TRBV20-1 CSAALAGGYNEQFF TGCAGTGCTGCGCTAGCGGGAGGGTACAATGAGCAGTTCTTC
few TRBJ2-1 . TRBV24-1 CATSARDWYYNEQFF TGTGCCACCAGTGCTCGGGACTGGTACTACAATGAGCAGTTCTTC
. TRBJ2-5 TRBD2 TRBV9 CASSAGTSGDQETQYF TGTGCCAGCAGCGCGGGGACTAGCGGGGACCAAGAGACCCAGTACTTC
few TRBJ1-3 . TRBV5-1 CASSMDGRNTIYF TGCGCCAGCAGCATGGACGGTCGAAACACCATATATTTT
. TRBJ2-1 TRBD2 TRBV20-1 CSAETGLAGSYNEQFF TGCAGTGCTGAAACCGGACTAGCAGGCTCCTACAATGAGCAGTTCTTC
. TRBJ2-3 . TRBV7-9 CASSRPGRTGTDTQYF TGTGCCAGCAGCCGCCCAGGCAGAACGGGCACAGATACGCAGTATTTT
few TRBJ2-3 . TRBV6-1 CASSVPKGGDTQYF TGTGCCAGCAGTGTCCCAAAGGGGGGAGATACGCAGTATTTT
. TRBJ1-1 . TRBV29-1 CSVGGAEIGTEAYF TGCAGCGTTGGCGGGGCAGAGATTGGAACTGAAGCTTACTTT
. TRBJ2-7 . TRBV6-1 CASRNIAPMSYEQYF TGTGCCAGCAGGAATATAGCGCCTATGTCCTACGAGCAGTACTTC
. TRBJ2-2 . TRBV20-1 CSANVWDPERTGELFF TGCAGTGCCAATGTTTGGGACCCAGAACGGACCGGGGAGCTGTTTTTT
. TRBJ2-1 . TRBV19 CASSKEGAWNEQFF TGTGCCAGTAGTAAGGAGGGGGCATGGAATGAGCAGTTCTTC
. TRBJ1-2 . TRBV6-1 CASSEGNRAYYGYTF TGTGCCAGCAGTGAAGGAAACAGGGCCTACTATGGCTACACCTTC
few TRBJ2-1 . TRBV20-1 CSAPSSERSLFF TGCAGTGCCCCCTCTTCGGAAAGGTCCTTGTTCTTC
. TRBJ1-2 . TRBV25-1 CASATGLNYGYTF TGTGCCAGCGCAACAGGGCTGAACTATGGCTACACCTTC
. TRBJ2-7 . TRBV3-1 CASSPSSLVKVNEQYF TGTGCCAGCAGTCCCTCAAGTCTGGTTAAGGTCAACGAGCAGTACTTC
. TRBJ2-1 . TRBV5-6 CASSLKLRLSYNEQFF TGTGCCAGCAGCTTAAAACTTCGACTTTCCTACAATGAGCAGTTCTTC
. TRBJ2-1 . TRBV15 CATSSYGRGLYNEQFF TGTGCCACCAGCAGTTATGGGCGGGGGCTGTACAATGAGCAGTTCTTC
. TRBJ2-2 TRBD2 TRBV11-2 CASSLSGTSVGLSTGELFF TGTGCCAGCAGCTTATCCGGGACTAGCGTGGGGTTGAGCACCGGGGAGCTGTTTTTT
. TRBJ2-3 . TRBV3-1 CASSPPPGAPRTDTQYF TGTGCCAGCAGCCCTCCCCCGGGGGCCCCACGCACAGATACGCAGTATTTT
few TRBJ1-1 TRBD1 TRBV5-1 CASSSRDRYTEAFF TGCGCCAGCAGCTCCCGGGACAGATACACTGAAGCTTTCTTT
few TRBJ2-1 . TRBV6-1 CASSPLVLSYNEQFF TGTGCCAGCTCCCCTCTAGTTCTCTCCTACAATGAGCAGTTCTTC
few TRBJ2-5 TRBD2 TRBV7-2 CASSLEPSGETQYF TGTGCCAGCAGCTTAGAGCCTAGCGGAGAGACCCAGTACTTC
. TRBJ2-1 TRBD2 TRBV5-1 CASSPSSGNEQFF TGCGCCAGCAGCCCCTCTAGCGGCAATGAGCAGTTCTTC
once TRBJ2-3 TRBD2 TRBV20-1 CCARPPSSGRGHTQYF TGCTGTGCTAGACCGCCTTCTAGCGGGAGAGGACATACGCAGTATTTT
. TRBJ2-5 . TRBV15 CATSRDRPRGGTGTQYF TGTGCCACCAGCAGGGACCGTCCCAGGGGGGGCACCGGGACCCAGTACTTC
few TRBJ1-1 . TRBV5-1 CASSLLNMNTEAFF TGCGCCAGCAGCTTACTGAACATGAACACTGAAGCTTTCTTT
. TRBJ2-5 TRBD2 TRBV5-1 CASSLVAGGLQETQYF TGCGCCAGCAGCTTAGTAGCGGGAGGGTTACAAGAGACCCAGTACTTC
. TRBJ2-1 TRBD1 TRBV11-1 CASSTRTGSRLALYNEQFF TGTGCCAGCAGCACCAGGACAGGATCTAGGCTGGCCCTCTACAATGAGCAGTTCTTC
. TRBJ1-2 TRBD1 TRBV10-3 CAISEKGARGYTF TGTGCCATCAGTGAGAAGGGGGCGAGAGGCTACACCTTC
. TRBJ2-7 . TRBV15 CATSSRTVSYEQYF TGTGCCACCAGCAGTCGGACGGTCTCCTACGAGCAGTACTTC
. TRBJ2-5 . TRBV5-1 CASSLTGLTWETQYF TGCGCCAGCAGCCTGACCGGGCTCACGTGGGAGACCCAGTACTTC
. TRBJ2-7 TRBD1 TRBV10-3 CATNPGTGREQYF TGTGCCACAAACCCCGGGACAGGGCGTGAGCAGTACTTC
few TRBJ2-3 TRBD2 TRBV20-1 CSARGLVKDTQYF TGCAGTGCTAGGGGACTAGTTAAAGATACGCAGTATTTT
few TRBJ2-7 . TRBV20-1 CSARGVYPYEQYF TGCAGTGCGAGGGGGGTATACCCCTACGAGCAGTACTTC
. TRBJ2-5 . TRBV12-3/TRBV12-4 CASSLFRPQETQYF TGTGCCAGCAGTTTATTCCGGCCCCAAGAGACCCAGTACTTC
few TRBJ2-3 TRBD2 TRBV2 CASLAGDADTQYF TGTGCGTCACTAGCGGGAGACGCAGATACGCAGTATTTT
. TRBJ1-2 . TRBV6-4 CASSGDGYGYTF TGTGCCAGCAGCGGGGACGGCTATGGCTACACCTTC
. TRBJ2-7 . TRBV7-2 CASSPDSPISYEQYF TGTGCCAGCAGCCCGGACAGCCCCATCTCCTACGAGCAGTACTTC
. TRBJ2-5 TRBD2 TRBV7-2 CASSWRTSSRQETQYF TGTGCCAGCAGCTGGCGGACTAGCTCACGGCAAGAGACCCAGTACTTC
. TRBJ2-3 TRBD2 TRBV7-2 CASSFGRAVDTDTQYF TGTGCCAGCAGCTTCGGGAGGGCGGTGGACACAGATACGCAGTATTTT
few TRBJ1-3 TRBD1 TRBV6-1 CASSPRTGSSNTIYF TGTGCCAGCAGTCCCCGGACAGGGTCGTCAAACACCATATATTTT
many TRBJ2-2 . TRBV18 CASSSNRGSGELFF TGTGCCAGCTCATCTAATAGAGGGTCCGGGGAGCTGTTTTTT
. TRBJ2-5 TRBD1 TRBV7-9 CASSYGQGRQETQYF TGTGCCAGCAGCTACGGACAGGGGCGCCAAGAGACCCAGTACTTC
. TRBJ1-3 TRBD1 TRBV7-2 CASSTTPGQGNTIYF TGTGCCAGCAGCACAACACCGGGACAGGGGAACACCATATATTTT
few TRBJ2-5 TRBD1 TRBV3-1 CASSYRTGGETQYF TGTGCCAGCAGCTACCGGACAGGGGGAGAGACCCAGTACTTC
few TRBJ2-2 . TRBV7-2 CANLHPGSYAGELFF TGTGCCAACCTGCACCCGGGGAGTTACGCCGGGGAGCTGTTTTTT
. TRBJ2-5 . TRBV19 CASSERGSQGTYQETQYF TGTGCCAGTAGTGAAAGAGGAAGTCAGGGGACGTACCAAGAGACCCAGTACTTC
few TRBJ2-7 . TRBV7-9 CASNRAETYEQYF TGTGCCAGCAACAGGGCGGAGACCTACGAGCAGTACTTC
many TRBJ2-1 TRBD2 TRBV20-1 CSAGQDRRTSGRDEQFF TGCAGTGCGGGTCAAGACCGCAGGACTAGCGGGAGGGATGAGCAGTTCTTC
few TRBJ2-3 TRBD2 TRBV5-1 CASSPRTSGRALGTDTQYF TGCGCCAGCAGCCCAAGGACTAGCGGGAGGGCCTTAGGCACAGATACGCAGTATTTT
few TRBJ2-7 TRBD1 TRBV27 CASSSRDRGKYEQYF TGTGCCAGCAGTTCCCGGGACAGGGGCAAGTACGAGCAGTACTTC
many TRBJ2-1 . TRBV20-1 CSGEAASSYNEQFF TGCAGTGGAGAAGCGGCGAGCTCCTACAATGAGCAGTTCTTC
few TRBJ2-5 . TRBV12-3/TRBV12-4 CASSFIGRGETQYF TGTGCCAGCAGTTTCATCGGCAGGGGAGAGACCCAGTACTTC
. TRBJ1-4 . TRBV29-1 CSVSGQGKHGTEKLFF TGCAGCGTTTCAGGGCAGGGGAAGCATGGTACTGAAAAACTGTTTTTT
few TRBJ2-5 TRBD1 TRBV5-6 CASSLSTGGFSETQYF TGTGCCAGCAGCTTGTCAACAGGGGGCTTCTCGGAGACCCAGTACTTC
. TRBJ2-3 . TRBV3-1 CASSQEGTRTHLRDTQYF TGTGCCAGCAGCCAAGAAGGGACGCGAACTCACCTCAGGGATACGCAGTATTTT